This T cell receptor (beta chain) was recorded in a study of cytomegalovirus exposure and HLA in healthy donors. V was shortened by 1 base and J by 0 bases, with 16 bases between the two germline ends. The length of the CDR3 is 19 residues. Germline V lookup: CDR1 SGHTA, CDR2 FQGTGA. Researchers ran the PCR with 60 Vbeta and 13 Jbeta primers. The method was immunoSEQ multiplex PCR; TCRdb's version includes in-frame clones alone and lacks a portion of them. Of about 200,000 clones in the sample, roughly 80% were seen once. Note on this clone: Its antigen is unknown.

General study results and limits: When a later analysis was performed, an Asian-associated ancestry cluster reportedly had fewer N-insertions than the roughly 700-donor mean. According to a later analysis, most TCR beta chains associated with CMV appeared HLA-restricted.

The source material was PBMCs. The chain recombines TRBV7-3 with TRBJ1-6, with a weak D call TRBD1 (6 bases). The sequence was obtained from a young man in good health and CMV-seronegative. DNA for the CDR3: TGTGCCAGCAGCTTAAAAGACAGGTTGAACTGCTCCTATAATTCACCCCTCCACTTT. Protein sequence: CASSLKDRLNCSYNSPLHF.